The clone carrying this TCR beta chain was detected ten times or more. Its antigen is undetermined. These data originate in a study of Ad26.COV2.S vaccination and SARS-CoV-2 variants. Study-wide points: Breadth measured for non-spike TCRs was similar across vaccine and placebo recipients. Spike-specific CD8+ and CD4+ T cell responses reportedly showed substantial breadth after vaccination.

V lost 7 bases and J lost 0, with 18 bases in between. The CDR3 runs to 17 residues. CDR1 and CDR2 (germline): KGHSH, LQKENI. Measured with immunoSEQ multiplex PCR; TCRdb has only the in-frame clones, and not every one. The sample records 150,000 to 200,000 clones, around 90% being singletons. The material was peripheral blood, obtained after recovery from COVID-19. The clonotype originates from a human donor who had recovered from COVID-19. V is TRBV18 and J is TRBJ1-4; tentatively, D is TRBD1 (5 bases). CDR3 protein: CASWGLAGGATNEKLFF. The CDR3 coding sequence is TGTGCCAGCTGGGGGTTAGCGGGCGGCGCAACTAATGAAAAACTGTTTTTT.